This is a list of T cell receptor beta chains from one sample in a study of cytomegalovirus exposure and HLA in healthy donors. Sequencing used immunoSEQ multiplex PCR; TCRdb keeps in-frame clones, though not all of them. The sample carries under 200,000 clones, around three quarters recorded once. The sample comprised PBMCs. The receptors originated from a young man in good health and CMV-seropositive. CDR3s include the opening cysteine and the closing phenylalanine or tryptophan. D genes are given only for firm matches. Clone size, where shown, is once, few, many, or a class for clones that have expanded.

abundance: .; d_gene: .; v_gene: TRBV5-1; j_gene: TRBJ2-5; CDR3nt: TGCGCCAGCAGCTCGACTATAGTGGAGACCCAGTACTTC; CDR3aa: CASSSTIVETQYF
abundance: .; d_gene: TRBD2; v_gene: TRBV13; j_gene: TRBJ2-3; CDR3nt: TGTGCCAGCAGCCGCCCCGGGACTAGCGGGGGGAATACGCAGTATTTT; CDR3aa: CASSRPGTSGGNTQYF
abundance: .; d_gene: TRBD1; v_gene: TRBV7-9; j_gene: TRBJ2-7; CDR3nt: TGTGCCAGCAGCTCATCGGGACAGAACTACGAGCAGTACTTC; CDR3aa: CASSSSGQNYEQYF
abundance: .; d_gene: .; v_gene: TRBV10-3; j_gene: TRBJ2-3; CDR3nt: TGTGCCACCAGGGCGACTAGGGGTATCACAGATACGCAGTATTTT; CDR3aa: CATRATRGITDTQYF
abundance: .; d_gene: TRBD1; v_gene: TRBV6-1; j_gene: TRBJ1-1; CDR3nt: TGTGCCAGCAGTGAGGGGGACAGATTCTACACTGAAGCTTTCTTT; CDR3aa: CASSEGDRFYTEAFF
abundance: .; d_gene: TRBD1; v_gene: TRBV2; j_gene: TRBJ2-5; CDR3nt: TGTGCCAGCACCAGGACAGGGGGCGCAGAGACCCAGTACTTC; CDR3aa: CASTRTGGAETQYF
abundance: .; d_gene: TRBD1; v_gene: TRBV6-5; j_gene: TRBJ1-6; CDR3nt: TGTGCCAGCAGCCGACAGGGGGCAAATTCACCCCTCCACTTT; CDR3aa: CASSRQGANSPLHF
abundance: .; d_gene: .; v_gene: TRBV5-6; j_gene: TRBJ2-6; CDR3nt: TGTGCCAGCAGCTTGGCGACAGTCTCTGGGGCCAACGTCCTGACTTTC; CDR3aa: CASSLATVSGANVLTF
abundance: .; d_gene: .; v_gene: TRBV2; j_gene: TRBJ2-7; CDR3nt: TGTGCCAGCAGTGTCCTGGGGCTGGCCTACGAGCAGTACTTC; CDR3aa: CASSVLGLAYEQYF
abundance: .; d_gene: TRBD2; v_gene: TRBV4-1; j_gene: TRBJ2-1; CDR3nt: TGCGCCAGCAGCCAAGGGGGACTAGCGGGGGGCCTACTGTTCTTC; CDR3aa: CASSQGGLAGGLLFF
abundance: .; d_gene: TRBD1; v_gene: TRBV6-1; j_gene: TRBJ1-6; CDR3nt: TGTGCCAGCAGTGTCGGGACAGTCTATAATTCACCCCTCCACTTT; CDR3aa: CASSVGTVYNSPLHF
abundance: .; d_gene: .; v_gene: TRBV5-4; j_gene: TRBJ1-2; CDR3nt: TGTGCCAGCAGCTTGGACAGGGTAAGACACGGCTACACCTTC; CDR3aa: CASSLDRVRHGYTF
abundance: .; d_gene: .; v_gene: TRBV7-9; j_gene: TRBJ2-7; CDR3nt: TGTGCCAGCAGCTTAGACAGATCCTACGAGCAGTACTTC; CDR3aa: CASSLDRSYEQYF
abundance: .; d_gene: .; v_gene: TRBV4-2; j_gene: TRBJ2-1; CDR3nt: TGTGCCAGCAGCCCCCGGGTAGGTGAGCAGTTCTTC; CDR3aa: CASSPRVGEQFF
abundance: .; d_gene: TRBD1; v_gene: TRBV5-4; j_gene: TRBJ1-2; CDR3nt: TGTGCCAGCAGCCCTGACAGGGAAACTATGGGCTACACCTTC; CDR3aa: CASSPDRETMGYTF
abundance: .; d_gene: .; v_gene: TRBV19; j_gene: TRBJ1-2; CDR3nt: TGTGCCAGTAGTCATCCAGGGGCCGTAGGCTATGGCTACACCTTC; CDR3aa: CASSHPGAVGYGYTF
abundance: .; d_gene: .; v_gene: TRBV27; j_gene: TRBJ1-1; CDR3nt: TGTGCCAGCAGTTTATCGCCGGGACTCTACACTGAAGCTTTCTTT; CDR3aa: CASSLSPGLYTEAFF
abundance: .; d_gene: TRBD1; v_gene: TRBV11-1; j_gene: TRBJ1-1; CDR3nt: TGTGCCAGCAGCTTAACCACCGGCGGCACAGGGGGGTACACTGAAGCTTTCTTT; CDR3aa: CASSLTTGGTGGYTEAFF
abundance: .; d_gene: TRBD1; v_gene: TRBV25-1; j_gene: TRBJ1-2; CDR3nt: TGTGCCAGCAGTTGGACAGGGAACTATGGCTACACCTTC; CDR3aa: CASSWTGNYGYTF
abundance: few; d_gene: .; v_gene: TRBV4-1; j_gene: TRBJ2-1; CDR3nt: TGCGCCAGCAGTCTGACTAGATACAATGAGCAGTTCTTC; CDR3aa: CASSLTRYNEQFF
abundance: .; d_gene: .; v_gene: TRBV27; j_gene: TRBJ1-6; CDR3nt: TGTGCCAGCAGCACCCCAGGGTCCACTTCACCCCTCCACTTT; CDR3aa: CASSTPGSTSPLHF
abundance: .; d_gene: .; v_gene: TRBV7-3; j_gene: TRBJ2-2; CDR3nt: TGTGCCAGCAGCCCAAGCTTAAGCGGGGAGCTGTTTTTT; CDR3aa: CASSPSLSGELFF
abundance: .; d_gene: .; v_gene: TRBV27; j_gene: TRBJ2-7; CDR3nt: TGTGCCAGCAGTTTATCGGGGCACGAGCAGTACTTC; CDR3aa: CASSLSGHEQYF
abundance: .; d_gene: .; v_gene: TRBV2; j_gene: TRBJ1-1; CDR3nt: TGTGCCAGCAGGGAAGGGGAGCGGGTCGGTGGGAACACTGAAGCTTTCTTT; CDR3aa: CASREGERVGGNTEAFF
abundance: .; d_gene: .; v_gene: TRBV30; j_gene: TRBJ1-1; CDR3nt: TGTGCCTGGAGTGTAATCGAACAGCCAGAAGAAGCTTTCTTT; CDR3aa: CAWSVIEQPEEAFF
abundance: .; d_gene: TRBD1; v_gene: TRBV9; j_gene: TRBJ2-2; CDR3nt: TGTGCCAGCAGCCCTACAGGGGGCCTTGGAACCGGGGAGCTGTTTTTT; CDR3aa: CASSPTGGLGTGELFF
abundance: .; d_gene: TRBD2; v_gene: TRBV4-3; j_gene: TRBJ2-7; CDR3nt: TGCGCCAGCAGCCAAGAGTACGGGAGGGCCTACGAGCAGTACTTC; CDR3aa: CASSQEYGRAYEQYF
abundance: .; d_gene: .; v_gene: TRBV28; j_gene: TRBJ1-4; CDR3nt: TGTGCCAGCAGGGGGCCCATCGTTGAAAAACTGTTTTTT; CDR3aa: CASRGPIVEKLFF
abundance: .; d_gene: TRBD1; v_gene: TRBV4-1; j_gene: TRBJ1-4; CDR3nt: TGCGCCAGCAGCCAAGAACACACCGGGACAGGGAATGAAAAACTGTTTTTT; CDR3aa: CASSQEHTGTGNEKLFF
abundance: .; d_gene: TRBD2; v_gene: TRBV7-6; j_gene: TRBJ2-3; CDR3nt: TGTGCCAGCAGCCCCCAGCGGGGGGGCCCAGATACGCAGTATTTT; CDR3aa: CASSPQRGGPDTQYF
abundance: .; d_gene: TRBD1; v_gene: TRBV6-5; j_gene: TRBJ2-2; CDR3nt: TGTGCCAGCACCGACAGGGGGGAGGCCGGGGAGCTGTTTTTT; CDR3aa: CASTDRGEAGELFF
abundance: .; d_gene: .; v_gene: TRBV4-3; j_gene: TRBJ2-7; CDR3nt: TGCGCCAGCAGCCAAGATATTACTAGGACCTACGAGCAGTACTTC; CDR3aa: CASSQDITRTYEQYF
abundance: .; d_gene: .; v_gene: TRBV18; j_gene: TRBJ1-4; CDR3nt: TGTGCCAGCTCAGACGGGGGTGAAAAACTGTTTTTT; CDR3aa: CASSDGGEKLFF
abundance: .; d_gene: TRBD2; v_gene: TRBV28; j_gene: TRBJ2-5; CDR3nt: TGTGCCAGCAGTCCAGCGGGGGAGCTAGAGACCCAGTACTTC; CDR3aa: CASSPAGELETQYF